The present TCR beta chain was sequenced within a study of blood T cell repertoires in COVID-19. Study details: There were acute and convalescent COVID-19 samples, and they came from the United States, Italy and Spain.

Measured with immunoSEQ multiplex PCR; TCRdb has only the in-frame clones, and not every one. There are some 200,000 clones in the sample; roughly 77% occur only once, and around 9% lies in the top ten. The V gene's germline CDR1 is SGDLS and CDR2 YYNGEE. Trimming at V came to 10 bases and at J to 2 bases, leaving 5 bases not matched to a gene. CDR3 length equals 13 residues. Everyone who took part was about 18 to 89 years old, and they came from about two dozen US areas. Clinical history as reported by participants underpinned cohort assignment. The sample comprised PBMCs or T cells enriched from blood (not recorded which). The sequence derives from a man in his forties who had recovered from COVID-19. V and J are TRBV9 and TRBJ2-2; 7 bases map to TRBD1. The CDR3 loop is CAGSGGNTGELFF. The CDR3 bases are TGTGCCGGTTCAGGGGGAAACACCGGGGAGCTGTTTTTT. Drawing the rest from reference TRBV9 and TRBJ2-2, the complete variable domain is DSGVTQTPKHLITATGQRVTLRCSPRSGDLSVYWYQQSLDQGLQFLIQYYNGEERAKGNILERFSAQQFPDLHSELNLSSLELGDSALYFCAGSGGNTGELFFGEGSRLTVL.